The source of this T cell receptor beta chain is a study of CXCR3-negative and CXCR3-positive naive CD8 T cells. Naive CD8+ T cells displayed a CD45RO-CCR7+CD27+CD95- phenotype. 5' RACE with UMI labels generated the TRB cDNA libraries. TCRdb re-analyzed the 5' RACE reads; it lists each CDR3 protein once, without DNA. The sample holds approximately 96,000 distinct CDR3 sequences. Study results and limitations: Naive cells, whether CXCR3-negative or CXCR3-positive, had similar TRBV-TRBJ usage, while memory cells differed. More hydrophobic TRB CDR3s were found in CXCR3-positive naive cells than in CXCR3-negative naive cells.

Details on this clonotype: Its antigen is currently unknown.

The germline V gene encodes CDR1 MDHEN and CDR2 SYDVKM. The CDR3 spans 16 residues. Material: naive CXCR3+ CD8+ T cells from blood. Subset given: CD45RO-CCR7+CD27+CD95- naive CD8+ T cells expressing CXCR3 (TNR3+). This rearrangement joins TRBV28 to TRBJ2-1; there is no DNA to check the TCRdb D call of TRBD2. This receptor was identified in a human donor in good health. Some clones in this sample may be carry-over from other donors' samples. CDR3 amino acids: CASSLASRLAYNEQFF. Complete variable domain (other parts from reference TRBV28 and TRBJ2-1): DVKVTQSSRYLVKRTGEKVFLECVQDMDHENMFWYRQDPGLGLRLIYFSYDVKMKEKGDIPEGYSVSREKKERFSLILESASTNQTSMYLCASSLASRLAYNEQFFGPGTRLTVL.